This TCR beta chain was retrieved from a study of CD8+ T cells in alopecia areata. Extracted RNA was reverse transcribed, and the resulting cDNA served as sequencing template. This table comes from immunoSEQ multiplex PCR, and its TCRdb copy is limited to in-frame clones, with some not included. The repertoire includes around 210,000 clones, about three fifths of them detected once, and around 4% sits in the top ten. CDR1 and CDR2 from the germline V gene are MNHEY and SMNVEV (reference sequence). The V end was cut by 0 bases, the J end by 0 bases, with 9 bases between. The CDR3 has 16 residues. Described treatment: oral pan-JAK inhibitor, 5-10 mg twice daily. Overall study findings and caveats: Mouse data revealed clearer TCR sharing than patient data did, a gap possibly tied to HLA.

This clone was picked up a small number of times. The antigen remains undetermined. The receptor's source is a human donor with alopecia areata. The V call is TRBV27, the J call TRBJ1-3; maybe TRBD1 (5 bases). This specimen was CD4+ T cells sorted from blood, taken at week 4, from a patient treated with tofacitinib. The CDR3 spells CASSLSRQNSGNTIYF. CDR3 nucleotide sequence: TGTGCCAGCAGTTTATCGCGACAGAACTCTGGAAACACCATATATTTT.